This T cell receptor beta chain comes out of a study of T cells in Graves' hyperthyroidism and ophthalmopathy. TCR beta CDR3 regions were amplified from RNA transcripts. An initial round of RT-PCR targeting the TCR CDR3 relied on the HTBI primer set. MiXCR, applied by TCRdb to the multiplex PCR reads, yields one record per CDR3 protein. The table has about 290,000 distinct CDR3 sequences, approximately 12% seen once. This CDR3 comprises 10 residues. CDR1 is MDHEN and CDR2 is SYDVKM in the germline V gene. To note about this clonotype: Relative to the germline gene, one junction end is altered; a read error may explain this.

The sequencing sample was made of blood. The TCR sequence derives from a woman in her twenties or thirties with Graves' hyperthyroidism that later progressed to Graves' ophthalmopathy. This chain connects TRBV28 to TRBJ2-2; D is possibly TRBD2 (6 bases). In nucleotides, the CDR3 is TGTGCCAGCAGTACCGGGGGGCTGTTTTTT. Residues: CASSTGGLFF.